This TCR beta chain stems from a study of regulatory dendritic cells for organ transplantation. Sequenced by immunoSEQ multiplex PCR; TCRdb stores in-frame clones only, minus some. The sample carries fewer than 40,000 clones, approximately 90% recorded once. CDR1 and CDR2 from the germline V gene are LGHNA and YNFKEQ. The germline V and J ends were trimmed by 0 bases and 1 base, with 24 bases remaining between them. This CDR3 comprises 20 residues. The clonotype comes from a human donor in good health. The rearrangement joins TRBV4-2 to TRBJ1-1; a possible D gene is TRBD1 (5 bases). Material: naive CD8+ T cells from blood. Subset reported: CD45RA+ naive T cells. The chain's CDR3 is CASSQELVLTGGNWNTEAFF. The CDR3 DNA follows: TGTGCCAGCAGCCAAGAACTGGTGCTTACGGGGGGTAACTGGAACACTGAAGCTTTCTTT.